One and the same sample provided the 31 T cell receptor beta chains below, sequenced in a study of CXCR3-negative and CXCR3-positive naive CD8 T cells. UMI-labeled 5' RACE yielded the TRB cDNA libraries. Reanalyzing the 5' RACE reads, TCRdb keeps one entry per CDR3 protein, without DNA. The sample totals tens of thousands of distinct CDR3 sequences. The sample consisted of memory CD8+ T cells from blood. The receptor set was obtained from a human donor in good health. Some clones in this sample may be carry-over from other donors' samples.

This CDR3 is CSANNPGLATGELFF. The rearrangement links TRBV20-1 to TRBJ2-2; TCRdb proposes TRBD2, but this gene call is untestable without DNA. The CDR3 has 15 residues. Germline V gene lookup returns CDR1 DFQATT and CDR2 SNEGSKA (reference sequence).

This chain connects TRBV13 to TRBJ2-5. CDR1 and CDR2 (germline): PRHDT, FYEKMQ (reference sequence). CDR3 length: 14 residues. This chain's CDR3 is CASSDRTAQETQYF.

V gene TRBV7-3 combines with J gene TRBJ1-1; there is no DNA to check the TCRdb D call of TRBD1. Germline CDR1 SGHTA, CDR2 FQGTGA. This CDR3 has 13 amino acids. The CDR3 region is CASSLAGYTEAFF.

This chain links TRBV19 with TRBJ1-1. From germline, CDR1 is LNHDA and CDR2 SQIVND (reference sequence). The CDR3 is 13 residues long. The CDR3 sequence is CASSYSQNTEAFF. Based on the CDR3 plus reference TRBV19 and TRBJ1-1, the full variable domain is DGGITQSPKYLFRKEGQNVTLSCEQNLNHDAMYWYRQDPGQGLRLIYYSQIVNDFQKGDIAEGYSVSREKKESFPLTVTSAQKNPTAFYLCASSYSQNTEAFFGQGTRLTVV.

The rearrangement links TRBV7-2 to TRBJ1-3; TCRdb proposes TRBD1, but this gene call is untestable without DNA. CDR3 length: 15 residues. Germline assignment: CDR1 SGHTA and CDR2 FQGNSA. The CDR3 here is CASSLVGPPGNTIYF. The full variable domain, rest sourced from reference TRBV7-2 and TRBJ1-3, is GAGVSQSPSNKVTEKGKDVELRCDPISGHTALYWYRQSLGQGLEFLIYFQGNSAPDKSGLPSDRFSAERTGGSVSTLTIQRTQQEDSAVYLCASSLVGPPGNTIYFGEGSWLTVV.

This clonotype counts as medium-sized by frequency. The V gene is TRBV5-5, the J gene TRBJ2-1; the TCRdb call, TRBD1, lacks DNA for checking. This CDR3 spans 14 amino acids. Germline V lookup: CDR1 SGHKS, CDR2 YYEKEE (reference sequence). CDR3: CASSLATRTGMQFF.

CDR3 region: CSVTSDRGGDTYEQYF. The chain is built from TRBV29-1 and TRBJ2-7; with no DNA, the TCRdb D assignment of TRBD1 cannot be verified. Germline V gene sequence: CDR1 SQVTM, CDR2 ANQGSEA. The CDR3 sequence is 16 residues long.

The chain employs TRBV7-9 and TRBJ2-7; TCRdb proposes TRBD1, but this gene call is untestable without DNA. Germline V gene sequence: CDR1 SEHNR, CDR2 FQNEAQ (reference sequence). The CDR3 sequence is 13 residues long. CDR3 region: CASSPQGAYEQYF.

This sequence joins TRBV4-2 and TRBJ2-5; TCRdb reports TRBD1, a call that lacks DNA to check it against. CDR3 size: 17 residues. Germline V gene lookup returns CDR1 LGHNA and CDR2 YNFKEQ. The CDR3 reads CASSQGPPGHPQETQYF.

This chain uses TRBV6-2 or TRBV6-3 with TRBJ1-5. Looked up from germline, CDR1 is MNHEY and CDR2 is SVGEGT. The CDR3 spans 13 residues. The CDR3 is CASSYRFNQPQHF.

The chain couples TRBV6-2 or TRBV6-3 to TRBJ2-1; checking the TCRdb D call of TRBD1 is not possible without DNA. CDR3 length equals 13 residues. CDR1 MNHEY and CDR2 SVGEGT come from the germline V gene. The CDR3 loop reads CASSRATGGEQFF.

V usage is TRBV5-6 and J usage is TRBJ1-1. The germline CDR1 and CDR2 sequences are SGHDT and YYEEEE. The CDR3 spans 13 residues. The CDR3 protein is CASSFNTNTEAFF.

This sequence joins TRBV13 and TRBJ1-2; the TCRdb D gene call, TRBD1, has no DNA to confirm it. The CDR3 extends over 15 amino acids. Germline CDR1 PRHDT, CDR2 FYEKMQ (reference sequence). The CDR3 sequence: CASSQGPGNLYGYTF.

The chain carries TRBV25-1 and TRBJ1-2; TCRdb's D call of TRBD1 is untestable without DNA. The CDR3 is made up of 12 amino acids. Germline V gene lookup returns CDR1 MGHDK and CDR2 SYGVNS. CDR3 protein: CASSTHRGGYTF.

V gene TRBV6-2 or TRBV6-3 combines with J gene TRBJ2-1; TCRdb reports TRBD1, a call that lacks DNA to check it against. The CDR3 runs 16 residues. Germline V gene lookup returns CDR1 MNHEY and CDR2 SVGEGT. The CDR3 loop reads CASSSNSGTPGHEQFF.

This chain connects TRBV6-1 to TRBJ2-3. CDR1 is MNHNS, CDR2 SASEGT, per germline. This CDR3 has 13 amino acids. The CDR3 loop is CASSEFRTDTQYF.

According to its frequency, this clonotype is medium-sized. The rearrangement uses TRBV4-3 and TRBJ2-5; TCRdb outputs TRBD1, but without DNA this stays unchecked. Germline CDR1 is LGHNA and CDR2 is YSLEER. CDR3 length: 16 residues. The CDR3 loop is CASSQAGTGGSETQYF.

The rearrangement uses TRBV6-5 and TRBJ2-1; there is no DNA to check the TCRdb D call of TRBD2. The CDR3 totals 14 residues. Germline assignment: CDR1 MNHEY and CDR2 SVGAGI. The CDR3 is CATAGTSGANGQFF.

This rearrangement joins TRBV7-8 to TRBJ1-1; checking the TCRdb D call of TRBD1 is not possible without DNA. The CDR3 covers 19 residues. The germline V gene encodes CDR1 SGHVS and CDR2 FQNEAQ. CDR3 amino acids: CASSPRYRSSGGENTEAFF.

The J gene is TRBJ2-2, the V gene TRBV21-1; the D call of TRBD2 rests on TCRdb alone, since no DNA is present to check it. TRBV21-1 is noted as a pseudogene. The CDR3 has 17 amino acids. This CDR3 is CASSKVGRTTNTGELFF.

The rearrangement uses TRBV20-1 and TRBJ2-5; TCRdb's D call of TRBD2 is untestable without DNA. Germline CDR1 and CDR2: DFQATT and SNEGSKA (reference sequence). CDR3 length: 15 amino acids. This CDR3 reads CSARGTGTSWETQYF.

This chain uses TRBV29-1 with TRBJ2-7; without DNA, the TCRdb call of TRBD1 cannot be checked. This CDR3 spans 14 amino acids. CDR1 is SQVTM, CDR2 ANQGSEA, per germline. The CDR3 loop reads CSVGGQGQPYEQYF.

The rearrangement uses TRBV7-9 and TRBJ2-7. This CDR3 has 16 amino acids. Germline V gives CDR1 SEHNR, CDR2 FQNEAQ (reference sequence). CDR3 protein: CASSHPRPASTYEQYF.

CDR3: CASSLGTGGRRTEAFF. The chain links TRBV7-9 to TRBJ1-1; as DNA is missing, the TRBD1 call by TCRdb cannot be tested. The length of the CDR3 is 16 residues. Germline CDR1 and CDR2: SEHNR and FQNEAQ (reference sequence).

The rearrangement links TRBV7-9 to TRBJ2-7. CDR1 SEHNR and CDR2 FQNEAQ come from the germline V gene (reference sequence). This CDR3 is 14 amino acids long. The CDR3 region is CASSLAGESYEQYF.

The V call is TRBV6-4, the J call TRBJ2-7; TCRdb's D call, TRBD1, is unchecked because there is no DNA. Germline values: CDR1 MRHNA, CDR2 SNTAGT. The CDR3 is made up of 15 amino acids. This CDR3 is CASSEGPGGVYEQYF.

This sequence joins TRBV4-3 and TRBJ2-6. The CDR3 totals 16 residues. Germline loops: CDR1 LGHNA, CDR2 YSLEER. The CDR3 sequence: CASSQDRNSGANVLTF.

The chain has TRBV27 and TRBJ2-7; TCRdb selects TRBD1, and the lack of DNA leaves this call unchecked. Looked up from germline, CDR1 is MNHEY and CDR2 is SMNVEV (reference sequence). The CDR3 spans 14 residues. This CDR3 is CASSPSPQGYEQYF.

The chain combines TRBV7-2 with TRBJ2-3; TCRdb names TRBD1, which stays unverified in the absence of DNA. Germline assignment: CDR1 SGHTA and CDR2 FQGNSA. The CDR3 length is 14 residues. The chain's CDR3 is CASSLDSFSGTQYF.

J is TRBJ2-1 and V is TRBV25-1; TCRdb calls TRBD1, which cannot be checked without DNA. CDR3 length equals 13 residues. CDR1 is MGHDK and CDR2 is SYGVNS in the germline V gene. The CDR3 reads CASSETGWDEQFF.

This chain uses TRBV4-3 with TRBJ2-1. In germline, CDR1 is LGHNA, CDR2 YSLEER. The CDR3 is 17 amino acids. The CDR3 spells CASSHRLYGDSYNEQFF.